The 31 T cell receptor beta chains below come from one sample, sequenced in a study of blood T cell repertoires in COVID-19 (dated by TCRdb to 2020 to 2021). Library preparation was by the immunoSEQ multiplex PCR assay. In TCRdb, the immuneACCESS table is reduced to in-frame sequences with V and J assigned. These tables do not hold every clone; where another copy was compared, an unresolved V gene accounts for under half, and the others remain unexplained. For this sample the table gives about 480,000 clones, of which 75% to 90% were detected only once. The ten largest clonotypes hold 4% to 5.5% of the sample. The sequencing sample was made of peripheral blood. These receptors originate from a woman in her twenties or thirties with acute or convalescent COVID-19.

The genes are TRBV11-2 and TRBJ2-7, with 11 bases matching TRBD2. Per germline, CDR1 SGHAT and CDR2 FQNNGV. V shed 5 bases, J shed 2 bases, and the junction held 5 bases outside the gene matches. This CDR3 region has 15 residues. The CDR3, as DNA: TGTGCCAGCAGCCCAAGACTAGCGGGGCCCTACGAGCAGTACTTC. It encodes CASSPRLAGPYEQYF.

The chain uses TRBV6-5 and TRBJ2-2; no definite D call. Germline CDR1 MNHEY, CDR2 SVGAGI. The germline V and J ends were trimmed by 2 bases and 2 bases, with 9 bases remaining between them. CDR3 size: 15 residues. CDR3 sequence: CASSYIRFNTGELFF. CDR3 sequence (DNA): TGTGCCAGCAGTTACATCCGGTTCAACACCGGGGAGCTGTTTTTT.

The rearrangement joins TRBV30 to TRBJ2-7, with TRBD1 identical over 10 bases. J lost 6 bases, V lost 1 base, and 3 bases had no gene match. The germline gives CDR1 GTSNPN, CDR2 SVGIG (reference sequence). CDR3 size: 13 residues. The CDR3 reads CAWSAGQGTEQYF. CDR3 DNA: TGTGCCTGGAGTGCGGGACAGGGGACCGAGCAGTACTTC.

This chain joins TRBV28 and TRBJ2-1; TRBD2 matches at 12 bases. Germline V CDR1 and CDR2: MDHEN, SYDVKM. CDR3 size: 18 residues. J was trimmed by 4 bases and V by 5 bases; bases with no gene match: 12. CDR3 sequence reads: CASSRLAGGQTQYNEQFF. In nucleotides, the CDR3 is TGTGCCAGCAGTCGTCTAGCGGGGGGGCAAACTCAATACAATGAGCAGTTCTTC. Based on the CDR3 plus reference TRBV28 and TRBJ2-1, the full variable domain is DVKVTQSSRYLVKRTGEKVFLECVQDMDHENMFWYRQDPGLGLRLIYFSYDVKMKEKGDIPEGYSVSREKKERFSLILESASTNQTSMYLCASSRLAGGQTQYNEQFFGPGTRLTVL.

CDR3 sequence reads: CASSPVAGGQPQHF. For the CDR3, the DNA is TGTGCCAGCTCACCTGTCGCGGGGGGTCAGCCCCAGCATTTT. The chain links TRBV18 to TRBJ1-5; D possibly corresponds to TRBD1 (5 bases). Germline CDR1 and CDR2: KGHSH and LQKENI. This CDR3 has 14 amino acids. The V end lost 3 bases, the J end lost 6 bases, and 12 bases lay between the germline ends.

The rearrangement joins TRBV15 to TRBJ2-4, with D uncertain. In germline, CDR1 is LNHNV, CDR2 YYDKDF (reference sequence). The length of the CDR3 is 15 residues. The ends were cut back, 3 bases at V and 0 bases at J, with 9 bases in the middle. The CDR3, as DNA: TGTGCCACCAGCAGCGAGAGATTAGCCAAAAACATTCAGTACTTC. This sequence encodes CATSSERLAKNIQYF.

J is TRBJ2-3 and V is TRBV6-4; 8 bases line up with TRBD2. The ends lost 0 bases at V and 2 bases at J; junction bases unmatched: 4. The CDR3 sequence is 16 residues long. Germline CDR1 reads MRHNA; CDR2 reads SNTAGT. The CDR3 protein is CASSDSGTRHTDTQYF. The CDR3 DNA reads TGTGCCAGCAGTGACTCGGGGACTAGACACACAGATACGCAGTATTTT.

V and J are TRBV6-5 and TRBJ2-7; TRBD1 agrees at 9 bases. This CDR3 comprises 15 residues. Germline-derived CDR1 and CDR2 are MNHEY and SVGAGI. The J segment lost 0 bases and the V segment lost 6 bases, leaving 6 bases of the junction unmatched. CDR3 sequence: CASRRTGEGSYEQYF. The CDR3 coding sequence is TGTGCCAGCAGACGGACAGGGGAGGGCTCCTACGAGCAGTACTTC.

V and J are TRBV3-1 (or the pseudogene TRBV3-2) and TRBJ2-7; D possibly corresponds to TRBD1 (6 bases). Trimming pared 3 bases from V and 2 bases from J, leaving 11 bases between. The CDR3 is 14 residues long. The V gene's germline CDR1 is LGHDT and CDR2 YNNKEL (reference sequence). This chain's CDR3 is CASSHTGWAYEQYF. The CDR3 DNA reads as TGTGCCAGCAGCCACACAGGGTGGGCCTACGAGCAGTACTTC.

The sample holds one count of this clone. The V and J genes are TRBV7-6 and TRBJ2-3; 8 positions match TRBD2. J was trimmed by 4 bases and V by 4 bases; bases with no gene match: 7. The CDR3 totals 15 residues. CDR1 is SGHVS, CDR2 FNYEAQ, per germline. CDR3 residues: CASSSHGGGPDTQYF. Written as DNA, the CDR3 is TGTGCCAGCAGCTCTCACGGCGGGGGGCCAGATACGCAGTATTTT.

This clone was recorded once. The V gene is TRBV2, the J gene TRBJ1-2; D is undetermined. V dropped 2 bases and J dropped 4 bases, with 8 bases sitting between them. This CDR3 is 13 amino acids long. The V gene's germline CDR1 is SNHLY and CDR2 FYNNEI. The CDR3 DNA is TGTGCCAGCAGTGAAATCAGGTTCTATGGCTACACCTTC. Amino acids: CASSEIRFYGYTF. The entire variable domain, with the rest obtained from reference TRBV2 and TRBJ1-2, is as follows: EPEVTQTPSHQVTQMGQEVILRCVPISNHLYFYWYRQILGQKVEFLVSFYNNEISEKSEIFDDQFSVERPDGSNFTLKIRSTKLEDSAMYFCASSEIRFYGYTFGSGTRLTVV.

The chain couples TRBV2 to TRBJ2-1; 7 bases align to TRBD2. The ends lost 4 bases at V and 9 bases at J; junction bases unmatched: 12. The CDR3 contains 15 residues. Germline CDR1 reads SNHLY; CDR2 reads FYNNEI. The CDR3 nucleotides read TGTGCCAGCAGTGGGGAGAGCGGGGCTTTTGGTGAGCAGTTCTTC. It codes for CASSGESGAFGEQFF. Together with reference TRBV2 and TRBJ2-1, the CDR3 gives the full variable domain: EPEVTQTPSHQVTQMGQEVILRCVPISNHLYFYWYRQILGQKVEFLVSFYNNEISEKSEIFDDQFSVERPDGSNFTLKIRSTKLEDSAMYFCASSGESGAFGEQFFGPGTRLTVL.

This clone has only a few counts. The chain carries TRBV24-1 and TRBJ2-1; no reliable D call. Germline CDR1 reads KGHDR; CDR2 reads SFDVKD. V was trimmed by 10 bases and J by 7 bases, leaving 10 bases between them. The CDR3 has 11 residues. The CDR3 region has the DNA TGTGCCACTGGGTTCGGGAATGAGCAGTTCTTC. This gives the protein CATGFGNEQFF.

CDR3 loop: CASSQVRGNNEQFF. The DNA for the CDR3 is TGCGCCAGCAGCCAAGTCCGGGGGAACAATGAGCAGTTCTTC. The chain employs TRBV4-1 and TRBJ2-1; D perhaps matches TRBD2 (6 bases). This CDR3 comprises 14 residues. The germline gives CDR1 MGHRA, CDR2 YSYEKL. Trimming pared 1 base from V and 5 bases from J, leaving 9 bases between.

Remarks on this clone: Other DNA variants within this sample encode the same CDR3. The CDR3 loop is CASRDRAANYGYTF. The CDR3, as DNA: TGTGCCAGCAGAGACAGAGCAGCTAACTATGGCTACACCTTC. The chain has TRBV2 and TRBJ1-2, with a possible D match to TRBD1 (5 bases). CDR1 and CDR2 (germline): SNHLY, FYNNEI. The CDR3 totals 14 residues. V dropped 6 bases and J dropped 0 bases, with 11 bases sitting between them. The full variable domain, with the rest looked up from reference TRBV2 and TRBJ1-2, is EPEVTQTPSHQVTQMGQEVILRCVPISNHLYFYWYRQILGQKVEFLVSFYNNEISEKSEIFDDQFSVERPDGSNFTLKIRSTKLEDSAMYFCASRDRAANYGYTFGSGTRLTVV.

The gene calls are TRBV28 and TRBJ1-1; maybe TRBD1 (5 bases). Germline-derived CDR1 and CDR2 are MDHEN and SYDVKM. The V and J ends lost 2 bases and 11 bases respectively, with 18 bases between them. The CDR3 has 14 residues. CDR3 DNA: TGTGCCAGCAGTTTAGACCAGACAGCGATTCGGGCTTTCTTT. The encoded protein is CASSLDQTAIRAFF.

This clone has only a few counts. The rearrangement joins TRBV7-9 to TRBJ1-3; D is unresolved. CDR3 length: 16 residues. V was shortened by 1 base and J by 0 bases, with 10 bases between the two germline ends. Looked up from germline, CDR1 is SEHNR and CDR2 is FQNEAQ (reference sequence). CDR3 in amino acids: CASSLVAEFSGNTIYF. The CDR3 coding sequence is TGTGCCAGCAGCTTAGTTGCAGAATTCTCTGGAAACACCATATATTTT. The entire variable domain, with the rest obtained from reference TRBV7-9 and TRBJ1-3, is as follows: DTGVSQNPRHKITKRGQNVTFRCDPISEHNRLYWYRQTLGQGPEFLTYFQNEAQLEKSRLLSDRFSAERPKGSFSTLEIQRTEQGDSAMYLCASSLVAEFSGNTIYFGEGSWLTVV.

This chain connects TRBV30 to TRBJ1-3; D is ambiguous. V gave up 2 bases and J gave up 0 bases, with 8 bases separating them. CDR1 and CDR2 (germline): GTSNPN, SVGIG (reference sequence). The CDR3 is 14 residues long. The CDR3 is CAWSSPGSGNTIYF. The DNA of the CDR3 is TGTGCCTGGAGTTCTCCGGGCTCTGGAAACACCATATATTTT.

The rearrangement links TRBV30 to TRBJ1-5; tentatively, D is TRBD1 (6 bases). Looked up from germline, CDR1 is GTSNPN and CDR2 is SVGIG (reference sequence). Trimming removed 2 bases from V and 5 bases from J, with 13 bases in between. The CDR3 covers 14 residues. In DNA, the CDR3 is TGTGCCTGGAGTTTTGGACAGAAGGATCAGCCCCAGCATTTT. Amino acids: CAWSFGQKDQPQHF. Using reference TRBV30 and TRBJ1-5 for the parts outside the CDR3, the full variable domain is SQTIHQWPATLVQPVGSPLSLECTVEGTSNPNLYWYRQAAGRGLQLLFYSVGIGQISSEVPQNLSASRPQDRQFILSSKKLLLSDSGFYLCAWSFGQKDQPQHFGDGTRLSIL.

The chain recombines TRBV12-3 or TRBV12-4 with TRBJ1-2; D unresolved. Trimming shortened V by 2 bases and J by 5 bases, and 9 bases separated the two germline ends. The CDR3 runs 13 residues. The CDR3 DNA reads TGTGCCAGCAGTTTATCGGGAGGTTATGGCTACACCTTC. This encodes CASSLSGGYGYTF.

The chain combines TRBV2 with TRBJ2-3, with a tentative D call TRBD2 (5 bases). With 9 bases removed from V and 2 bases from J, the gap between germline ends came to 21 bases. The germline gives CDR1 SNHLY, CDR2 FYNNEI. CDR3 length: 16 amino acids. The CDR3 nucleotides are TGTGCCAGAACCCCCCCGGACTCTCCTAACACAGATACGCAGTATTTT. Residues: CARTPPDSPNTDTQYF.

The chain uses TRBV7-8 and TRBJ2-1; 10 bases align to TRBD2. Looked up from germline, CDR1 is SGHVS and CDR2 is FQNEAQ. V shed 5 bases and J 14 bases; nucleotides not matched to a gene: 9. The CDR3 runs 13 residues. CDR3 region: CASSRDLAGDEFF. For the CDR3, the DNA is TGTGCCAGCAGCCGAGATCTAGCGGGGGACGAGTTCTTC.

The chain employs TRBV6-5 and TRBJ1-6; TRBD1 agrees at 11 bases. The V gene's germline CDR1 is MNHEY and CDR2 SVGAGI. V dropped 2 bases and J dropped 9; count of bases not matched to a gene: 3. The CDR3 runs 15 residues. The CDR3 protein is CASSYRTGGFSPLHF. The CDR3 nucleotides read TGTGCCAGCAGTTACCGGACAGGGGGCTTTTCACCCCTCCACTTT.

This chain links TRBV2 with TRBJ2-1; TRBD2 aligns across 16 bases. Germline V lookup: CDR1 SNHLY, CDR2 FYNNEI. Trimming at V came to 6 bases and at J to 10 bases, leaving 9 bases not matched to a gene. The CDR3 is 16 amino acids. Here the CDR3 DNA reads TGTGCCAGCAGCGGCGGGACTAGCGGGGGGGCCCGAGAGCAGTTCTTC. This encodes CASSGGTSGGAREQFF.

The CDR3 DNA sequence: TGTGCCAGCAGTTTATATCCGGACTTAGGCGATACGCAGTATTTT. Translation: CASSLYPDLGDTQYF. The chain uses TRBV27 and TRBJ2-3; possibly TRBD2 for D (5 bases). V gave up 1 base and J gave up 6 bases, with 14 bases separating them. Germline CDR1 reads MNHEY; CDR2 reads SMNVEV (reference sequence). The CDR3 contains 15 residues.

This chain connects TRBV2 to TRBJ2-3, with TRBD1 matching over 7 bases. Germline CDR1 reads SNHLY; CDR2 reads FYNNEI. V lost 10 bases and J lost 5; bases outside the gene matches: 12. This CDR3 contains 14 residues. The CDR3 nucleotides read TGTGCCACCCAGACAGGGTCCGGGGTAGATACGCAGTATTTT. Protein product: CATQTGSGVDTQYF.

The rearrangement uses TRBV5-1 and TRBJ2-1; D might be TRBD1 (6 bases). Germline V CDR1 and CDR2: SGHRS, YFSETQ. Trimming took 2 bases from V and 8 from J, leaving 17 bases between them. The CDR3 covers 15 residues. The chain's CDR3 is CASSFDRRRADEQFF. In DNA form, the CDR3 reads TGCGCCAGCAGCTTTGACAGGCGGAGAGCAGATGAGCAGTTCTTC.

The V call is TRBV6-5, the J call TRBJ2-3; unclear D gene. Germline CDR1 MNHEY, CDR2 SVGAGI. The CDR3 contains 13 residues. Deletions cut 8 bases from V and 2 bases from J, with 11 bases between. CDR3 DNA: TGTGCCAGCCCCGGTGAATCCACAGATACGCAGTATTTT. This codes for CASPGESTDTQYF.

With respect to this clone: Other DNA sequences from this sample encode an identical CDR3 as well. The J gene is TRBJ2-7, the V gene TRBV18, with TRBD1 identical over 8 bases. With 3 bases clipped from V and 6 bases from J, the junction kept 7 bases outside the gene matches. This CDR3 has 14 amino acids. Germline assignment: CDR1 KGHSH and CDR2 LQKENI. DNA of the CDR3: TGTGCCAGCTCACCCCCGGACAGGGTTCGCGAGCAGTACTTC. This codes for CASSPPDRVREQYF. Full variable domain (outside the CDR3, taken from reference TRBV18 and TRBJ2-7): NAGVMQNPRHLVRRRGQEARLRCSPMKGHSHVYWYRQLPEEGLKFMVYLQKENIIDESGMPKERFSAEFPKEGPSILRIQQVVRGDSAAYFCASSPPDRVREQYFGPGTRLTVT.

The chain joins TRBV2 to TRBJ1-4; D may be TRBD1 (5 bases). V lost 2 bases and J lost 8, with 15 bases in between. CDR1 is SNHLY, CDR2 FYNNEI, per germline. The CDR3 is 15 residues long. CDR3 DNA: TGTGCCAGCAGTGAATGGGGGGACTTTGACGAAAAACTGTTTTTT. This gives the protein CASSEWGDFDEKLFF.

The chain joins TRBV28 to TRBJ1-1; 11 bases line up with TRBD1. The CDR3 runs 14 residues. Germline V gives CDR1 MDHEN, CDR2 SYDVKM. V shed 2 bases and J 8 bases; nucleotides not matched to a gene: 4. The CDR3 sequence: CASSLGTGGTEAFF. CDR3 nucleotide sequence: TGTGCCAGCAGTTTAGGGACAGGGGGAACCGAAGCTTTCTTT.